The source of this T cell receptor (beta chain) is a study of PD-L1 blockade in urothelial cancer. Study overall: Patients commenced intravenous atezolizumab, 1,200 mg every 3 weeks, in about 2014. Analyses used blood from 3 weeks (second dose) and 6 weeks after treatment start.

Profiling relied on immunoSEQ multiplex PCR, and the TCRdb table lists in-frame clones only, not all of them. The data hold about 130,000 clones, with more than 70% observed a single time. Time point denoted: peripheral blood 6 weeks after treatment start. Per patient, between 1 and 8 samples were collected at pretreatment and on-treatment time points. Germline-derived CDR1 and CDR2 are MDHEN and SYDVKM. There are 12 residues in the CDR3. Trimming pared 10 bases from V and 6 bases from J, leaving 16 bases between. This sample comprised PBMCs, obtained around atezolizumab (anti-PD-L1) treatment. This chain connects TRBV28 to TRBJ2-7, with D possibly TRBD1 on 6 matching bases. The TCR comes from a man aged 50 to 60 with urothelial cancer. In nucleotides, the CDR3 is TGTGCCATCGGGGAACAGGGAGTCGAGCAGTACTTC. This encodes CAIGEQGVEQYF. Using reference TRBV28 and TRBJ2-7 for the parts outside the CDR3, the full variable domain is DVKVTQSSRYLVKRTGEKVFLECVQDMDHENMFWYRQDPGLGLRLIYFSYDVKMKEKGDIPEGYSVSREKKERFSLILESASTNQTSMYLCAIGEQGVEQYFGPGTRLTVT.